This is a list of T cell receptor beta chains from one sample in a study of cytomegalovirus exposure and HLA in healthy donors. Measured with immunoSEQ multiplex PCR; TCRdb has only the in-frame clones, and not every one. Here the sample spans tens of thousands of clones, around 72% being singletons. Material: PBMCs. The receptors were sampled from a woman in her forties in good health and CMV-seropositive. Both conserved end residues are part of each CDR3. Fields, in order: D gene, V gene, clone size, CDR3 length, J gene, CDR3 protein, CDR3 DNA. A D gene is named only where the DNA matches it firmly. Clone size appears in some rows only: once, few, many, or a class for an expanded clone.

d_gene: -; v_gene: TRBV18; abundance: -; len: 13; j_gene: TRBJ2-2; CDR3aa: CASSPEVTGELFF; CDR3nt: TGTGCCAGCTCACCAGAGGTCACCGGGGAGCTGTTTTTT
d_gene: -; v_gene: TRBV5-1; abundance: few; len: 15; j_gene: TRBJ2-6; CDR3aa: CASSFTPSGANVLTF; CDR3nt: TGCGCCAGCAGCTTCACTCCCTCTGGGGCCAACGTCCTGACTTTC
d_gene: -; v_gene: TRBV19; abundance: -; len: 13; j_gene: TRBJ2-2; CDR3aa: CAVSRTAEVELFF; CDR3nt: TGTGCCGTTTCCAGGACAGCCGAAGTGGAGCTGTTTTTT
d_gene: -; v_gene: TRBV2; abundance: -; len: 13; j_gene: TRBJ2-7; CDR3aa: CASKRQKDYEQYF; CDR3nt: TGTGCCAGCAAGAGGCAGAAAGACTACGAGCAGTACTTC
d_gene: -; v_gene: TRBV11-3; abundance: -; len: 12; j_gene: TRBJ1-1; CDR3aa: CASRQGFTEAFF; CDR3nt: TGTGCCAGCAGACAGGGATTCACTGAAGCTTTCTTT
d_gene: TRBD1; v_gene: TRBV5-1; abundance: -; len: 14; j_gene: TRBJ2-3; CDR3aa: CASSRGQGTDTQYF; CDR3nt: TGCGCCAGCAGCAGGGGACAGGGAACGGATACGCAGTATTTT
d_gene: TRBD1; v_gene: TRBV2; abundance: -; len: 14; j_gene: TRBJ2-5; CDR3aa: CASSDDRGTETQYF; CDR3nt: TGTGCCAGCAGTGACGACAGGGGTACGGAGACCCAGTACTTC
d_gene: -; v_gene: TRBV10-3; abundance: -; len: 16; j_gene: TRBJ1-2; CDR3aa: CAISEPLPTDSYGYTF; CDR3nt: TGTGCCATCAGTGAGCCTCTCCCGACAGATAGTTATGGCTACACCTTC
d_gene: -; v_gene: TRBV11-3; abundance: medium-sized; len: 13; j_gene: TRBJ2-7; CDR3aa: CASSLTAAYEQYF; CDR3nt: TGTGCCAGCAGCTTAACAGCGGCCTACGAGCAGTACTTC
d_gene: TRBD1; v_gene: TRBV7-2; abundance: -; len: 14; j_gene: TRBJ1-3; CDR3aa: CASKQDRAGNTIYF; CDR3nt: TGTGCCAGCAAACAAGACAGGGCTGGAAACACCATATATTTT
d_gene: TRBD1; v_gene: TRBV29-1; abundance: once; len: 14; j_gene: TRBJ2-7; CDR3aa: CSVLVVTGLGEQYF; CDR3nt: TGCAGCGTTTTGGTGGTGACAGGGCTAGGCGAGCAGTACTTC
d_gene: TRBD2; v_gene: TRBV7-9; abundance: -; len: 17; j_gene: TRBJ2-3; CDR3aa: CASSRLAGGLGTDTQYF; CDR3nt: TGTGCCAGCAGTCGACTAGCGGGGGGGCTCGGCACAGATACGCAGTATTTT
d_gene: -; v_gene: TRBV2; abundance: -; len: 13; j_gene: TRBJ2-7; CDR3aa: CASKEGGSYEQYF; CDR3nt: TGTGCCAGCAAGGAAGGGGGATCCTACGAGCAGTACTTC
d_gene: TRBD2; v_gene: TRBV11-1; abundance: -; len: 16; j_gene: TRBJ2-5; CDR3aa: CASSLGVAGDQETQYF; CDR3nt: TGTGCCAGCAGCTTAGGGGTAGCGGGGGACCAAGAGACCCAGTACTTC
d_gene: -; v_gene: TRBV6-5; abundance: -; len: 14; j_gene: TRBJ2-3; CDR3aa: CASSYGGSTDTQYF; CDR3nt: TGTGCCAGCAGTTACGGGGGGAGCACAGATACGCAGTATTTT
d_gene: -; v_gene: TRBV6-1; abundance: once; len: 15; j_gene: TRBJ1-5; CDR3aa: CASSDPGGRHQPQHF; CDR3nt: TGTGCCAGCAGCGATCCCGGGGGGAGGCATCAGCCCCAGCATTTT
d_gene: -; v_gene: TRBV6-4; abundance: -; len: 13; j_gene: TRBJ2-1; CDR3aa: CASSAGPYNEQFF; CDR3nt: TGTGCCAGCAGTGCAGGGCCCTACAATGAGCAGTTCTTC
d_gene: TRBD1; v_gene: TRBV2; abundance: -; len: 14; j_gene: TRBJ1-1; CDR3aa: CASSMTGPNTEAFF; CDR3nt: TGTGCCAGCAGTATGACAGGGCCGAACACTGAAGCTTTCTTT
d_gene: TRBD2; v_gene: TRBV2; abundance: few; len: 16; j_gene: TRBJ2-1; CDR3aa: CASSTSGSSSYNEQFF; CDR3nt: TGTGCCAGCAGTACTAGCGGCTCGAGCTCCTACAATGAGCAGTTCTTC
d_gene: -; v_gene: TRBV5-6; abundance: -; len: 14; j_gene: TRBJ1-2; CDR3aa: CASSQDPGSGGYTF; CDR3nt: TGTGCCAGCAGCCAAGACCCGGGGTCAGGTGGCTACACCTTC
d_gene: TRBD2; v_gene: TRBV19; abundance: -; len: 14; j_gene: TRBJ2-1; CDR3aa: CASRAGGSYNEQFF; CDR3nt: TGTGCCAGTAGAGCGGGGGGGTCCTACAATGAGCAGTTCTTC
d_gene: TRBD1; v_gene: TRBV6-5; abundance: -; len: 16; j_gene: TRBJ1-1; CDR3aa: CASSYTLDRGNTEAFF; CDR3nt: TGTGCCAGCAGTTACACCTTAGACAGGGGAAACACTGAAGCTTTCTTT
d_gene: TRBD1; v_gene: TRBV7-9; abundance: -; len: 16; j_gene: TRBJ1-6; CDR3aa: CSSSKDRNSYNSPLHF; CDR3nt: TGTTCCAGCAGCAAGGACAGGAACTCCTATAATTCACCCCTCCACTTT
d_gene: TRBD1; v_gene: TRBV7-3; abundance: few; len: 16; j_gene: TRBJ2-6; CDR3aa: CASSFNGQGGANVLTF; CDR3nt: TGTGCCAGCAGCTTTAATGGACAGGGTGGGGCCAACGTCCTGACTTTC
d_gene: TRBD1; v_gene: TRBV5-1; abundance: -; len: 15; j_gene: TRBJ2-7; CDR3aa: CASSKRQGAIYEQYF; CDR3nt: TGCGCCAGCAGCAAGAGACAGGGGGCCATCTACGAGCAGTACTTC
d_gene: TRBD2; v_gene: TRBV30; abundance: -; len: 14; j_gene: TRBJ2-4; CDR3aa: CAWLPGGGGNIQYF; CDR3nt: TGTGCCTGGCTTCCCGGCGGGGGAGGAAACATTCAGTACTTC
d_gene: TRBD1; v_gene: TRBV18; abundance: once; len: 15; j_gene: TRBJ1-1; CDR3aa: CASSPPTGVDTEAFF; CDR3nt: TGTGCCAGCTCACCACCGACAGGGGTGGACACTGAAGCTTTCTTT
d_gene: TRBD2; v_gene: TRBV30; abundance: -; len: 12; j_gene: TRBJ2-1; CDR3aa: CGLGRGYNEQFF; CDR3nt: TGTGGATTAGGGCGGGGGTACAATGAGCAGTTCTTC
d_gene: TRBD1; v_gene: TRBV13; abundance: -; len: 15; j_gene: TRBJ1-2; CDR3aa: CASSGTWDRLYGYTF; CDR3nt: TGTGCCAGCAGCGGCACATGGGACAGACTCTATGGCTACACCTTC
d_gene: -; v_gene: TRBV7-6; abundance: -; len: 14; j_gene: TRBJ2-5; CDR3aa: CASVPSSARETQYF; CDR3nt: TGTGCCAGCGTACCCTCTAGTGCTCGGGAGACCCAGTACTTC
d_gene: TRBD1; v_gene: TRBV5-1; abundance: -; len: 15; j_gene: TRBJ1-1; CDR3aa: CASSFQPGQGPEAFF; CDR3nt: TGCGCCAGCAGCTTCCAACCGGGACAGGGCCCTGAAGCTTTCTTT
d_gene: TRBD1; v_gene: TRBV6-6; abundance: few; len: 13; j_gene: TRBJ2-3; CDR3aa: CASNRDRPDTQYF; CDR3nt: TGTGCCAGCAATAGGGACAGACCAGATACGCAGTATTTT
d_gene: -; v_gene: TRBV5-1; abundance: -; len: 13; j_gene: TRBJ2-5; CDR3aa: CASGYDRWETQYF; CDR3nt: TGCGCCAGCGGCTATGACAGGTGGGAGACCCAGTACTTC
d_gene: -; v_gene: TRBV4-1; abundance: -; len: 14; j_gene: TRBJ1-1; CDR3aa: CASSQLEGNTEAFF; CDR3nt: TGCGCCAGCAGCCAATTGGAGGGAAACACTGAAGCTTTCTTT
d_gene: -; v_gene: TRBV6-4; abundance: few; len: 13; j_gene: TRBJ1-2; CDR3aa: CASSDSGNYGYTF; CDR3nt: TGTGCCAGCAGTGACTCCGGGAACTATGGCTACACCTTC
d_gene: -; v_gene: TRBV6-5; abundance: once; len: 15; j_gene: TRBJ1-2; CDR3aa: CASSYSTPAEGGYTF; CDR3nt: TGTGCCAGCAGTTACTCGACCCCGGCGGAGGGTGGCTACACCTTC
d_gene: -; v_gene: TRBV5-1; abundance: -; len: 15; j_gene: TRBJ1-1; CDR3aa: CASSLYDFLNTEAFF; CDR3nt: TGCGCCAGCAGCTTGTACGACTTCTTGAACACTGAAGCTTTCTTT
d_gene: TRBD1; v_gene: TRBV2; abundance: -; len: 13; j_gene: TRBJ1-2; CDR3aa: CASSAETGSGYTF; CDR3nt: TGTGCCAGCAGTGCCGAGACAGGGTCTGGCTACACCTTC
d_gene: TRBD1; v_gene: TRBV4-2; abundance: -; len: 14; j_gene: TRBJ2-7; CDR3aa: CASSTRQGRYEQYF; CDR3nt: TGTGCCAGCAGCACCCGACAGGGGAGGTACGAGCAGTACTTC
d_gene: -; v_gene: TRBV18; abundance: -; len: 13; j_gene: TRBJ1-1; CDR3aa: CASSQQGDTEAFF; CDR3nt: TGTGCCAGCTCACAACAGGGTGACACTGAAGCTTTCTTT
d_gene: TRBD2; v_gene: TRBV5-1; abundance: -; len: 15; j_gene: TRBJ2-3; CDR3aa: CASSWGLADTDTQYF; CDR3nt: TGCGCCAGCAGCTGGGGACTAGCGGACACAGATACGCAGTATTTT